This T cell receptor (beta chain) comes out of a study of radiation and T cells in renal cell carcinoma (dated by TCRdb to about 2020). Regarding the complete study: Samples came from a clinical trial, in which primary renal cell carcinomas received 15 Gy stereotactic body radiation therapy followed by nephrectomy 4 weeks later. In total, 50 or so samples, comprising some 25 tumors and roughly 27 peripheral blood samples, were subjected to TCR beta sequencing. Across all 50 or so samples, 3.5 million to 4.5 million unique CDR3 nucleotide sequences encoding approximately 3,000,000 unique CDR3 amino acid sequences were identified. What the research found in general, with its limitations: Changes in the blood repertoire were not tracked past 4 weeks after treatment. Because the trial had a single-armed design, the trial could not examine how radiation dose or scheduling affected the TCR repertoire. Because pretreatment tumor biopsies were not available, the baseline intratumoral presence of clonotypes could not be determined. In blood, the top tumor clonotypes increased from baseline to 2 weeks after radiation and then shrank by 4 weeks, which suggests a temporary expansion of tumor-resident clones.

Following the manufacturer's recommendations, the immunoSEQ kit was used to generate TCR beta libraries from genomic DNA. Library preparation used a first multiplex PCR with proprietary primers, then a second PCR adding unique barcodes, with bead cleanups after each round. A positive control reaction and a negative control reaction, both provided in the kit, were run with every batch of samples. The final libraries were assessed on an Agilent 4200 TapeStation D1000 ScreenTape, pooled by volume, and quantified by qPCR. Sequencing was performed on an Illumina NextSeq500 using a MidOutput 150-cycle cartridge, with 156 Read1 cycles, 15 Index1 cycles, and the kit custom primers. The pooled library was loaded at 1.0 pM with an approximately 21% PhiX control spike-in. Per the source publication's procedure: Vendor-processed data were analyzed in R, with a clonotype defined as all T cells sharing the same CDR3 nucleotide sequence. In the clone abundance analyses, frequencies in each sample were normalized to that sample's 10,000 most abundant clones. Public T cell clones, which averaged fewer than five per sample, were removed prior to analysis. An abundance difference of at least 32-fold between compartments was the criterion for calling clonotypes tumor-enriched or baseline blood-enriched. Clonotypes expanded or contracted between blood time points were identified with a beta-binomial differential abundance model. Tumor-blood repertoire similarity was measured with the Baroni-Urbani and Buser coefficient, and groups were compared using two-tailed Wilcoxon tests in R. Not all clones reach the TCRdb copy of this immuneACCESS table, which keeps in-frame sequences only. Checked studies attribute under half of the gap to unresolved V genes and leave the rest unexplained. V and J calls and clone size are copied from that table; D and trimming were computed from the DNA. Within this sample are 150,000 or so clones, with 70% to 90% of them counted one time only. Roughly 25% of the sample belongs to the ten largest clones.

What the time point label conveys for this sample: baseline pretreatment blood. This specimen's treatment or condition label, interpreted: 15 Gy SBRT to primary tumor, nephrectomy 4 weeks later. Serial peripheral blood from radiation-treated patients was sampled at baseline, 2 weeks and 4 weeks after SBRT to track tumor-enriched clonotypes. Renal cell carcinoma with clear cell pathology was present in all patients. Genomic DNA for TCR sequencing was prepared using the QIAamp DNA Blood Mini Kit (Qiagen). Samples were included in the analyses only if all quality control checks were passed. As to this clone: Its antigen remains undetermined. The record has no base qualities; no much larger clone is one base away.

The CDR1 and CDR2 encoded by the germline V gene are SGHVS and FQNEAQ. V and J are trimmed by 5 bases and 3 bases, and the gene matches miss 12 bases of the junction. Spanning cysteine to phenylalanine, the CDR3 consists of 16 amino acids. Only the CDR3 region is kept as DNA, spanning 48 bases read in frame from base 1. The receptor comes from a woman aged 45-65 years with renal cell carcinoma. Rearrangement joined TRBV7-8 to TRBJ1-1; a stretch of 7 junction bases matches TRBD1. The source was blood, collected from a patient whose treatment included radiotherapy and nephrectomy. The base sequence is TGTGCCAGCAGCCTCCGCCTCACAGGGGCGGACACTGAAGCTTTCTTT. Translated, this gives CASSLRLTGADTEAFF.